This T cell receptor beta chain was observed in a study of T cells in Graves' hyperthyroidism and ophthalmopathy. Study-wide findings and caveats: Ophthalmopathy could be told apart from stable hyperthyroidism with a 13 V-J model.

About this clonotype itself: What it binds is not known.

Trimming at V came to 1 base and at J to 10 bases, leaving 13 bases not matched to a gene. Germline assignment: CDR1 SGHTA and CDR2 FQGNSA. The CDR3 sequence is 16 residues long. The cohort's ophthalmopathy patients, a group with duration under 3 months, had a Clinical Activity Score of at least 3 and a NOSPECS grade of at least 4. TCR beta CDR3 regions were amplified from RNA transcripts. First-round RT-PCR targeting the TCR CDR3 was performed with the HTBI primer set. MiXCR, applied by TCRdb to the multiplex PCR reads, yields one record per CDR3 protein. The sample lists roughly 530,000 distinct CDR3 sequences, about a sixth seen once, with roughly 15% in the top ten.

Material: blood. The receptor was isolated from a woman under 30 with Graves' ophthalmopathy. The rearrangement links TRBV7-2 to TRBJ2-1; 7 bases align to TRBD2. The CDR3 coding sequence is TGTGCCAGCAGCTTAGGTGGGAGGGTGGCGCCGGGCGAGCAGTTCTTC. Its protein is CASSLGGRVAPGEQFF. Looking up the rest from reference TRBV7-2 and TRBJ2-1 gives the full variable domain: GAGVSQSPSNKVTEKGKDVELRCDPISGHTALYWYRQSLGQGLEFLIYFQGNSAPDKSGLPSDRFSAERTGGSVSTLTIQRTQQEDSAVYLCASSLGGRVAPGEQFFGPGTRLTVL.